This TCR beta chain was captured by sequencing in a study of glioma-infiltrating T cells (TCRdb year 2016). For the wider study: Glioma tissue, non-neoplastic brain tissue and matched peripheral blood mononuclear cells were used as sources from which TCR alpha- and beta-chain repertoires were sequenced. To measure how far tissue and blood T-cell populations diverged, each tissue-infiltrating repertoire was compared against the peripheral blood repertoire of the same patient. Three low-grade glioma patients, several primary glioblastoma patients, and three non-glioma patients who contributed non-neoplastic brain tissue made up the paired cohort. What the authors observed across the whole study: Very few CDR3 sequences were shared between tissue and blood, attributed to high CDR3 diversity and limited sampling. Group comparisons were based on small numbers of patients: three non-neoplastic, three low-grade glioma and eight glioblastoma patients. VJ-independent divergence between tissue and blood was below expectation in non-neoplastic patients but above expectation in all gliomas, especially low-grade gliomas.

This clonotype was seen more than once but under ten times. Its antigen is not yet known. The input lacks base qualities; no much larger clone sits a single base away. Taken from cysteine to phenylalanine, the CDR3 has 12 residues. The kept DNA is CDR3 alone, 36 bases in frame from the first base. Trimming costs V 4 bases and J 6 bases, and their ends lie 10 bases apart. CDR1 and CDR2 are read off the germline V gene (reference sequence) as DFQATT and SNEGSKA. TCR alpha and beta CDR3 regions were amplified with the iRepertoire nested amplicon-rescue multiplex PCR (arm-PCR) platform from RNA. The input for one-step reverse transcription and amplification was about 85-450 ng of tissue mRNA or PBMC total RNA. Following bead purification, Illumina adapters were added by a secondary multiplex PCR, and the libraries were gel-purified between 200 and 400 bp. The libraries contained internal 6-nucleotide barcodes that were used for demultiplexing. Sequencing of the libraries was done on an Illumina MiSeq using 2x220 or 2x250 nucleotide paired-end reads. Processing in the source paper ran as follows. Paired reads were merged with FLASH 1.2.11 and aligned to the GRCh37 human genome with BWA-MEM before extracting TRA and TRB reads. For V and J assignment, an IMGT-derived reference of cassette sequences and CDR3 motifs that included pseudogenes was used. Reads were translated in three frames, and productive CDR3s were defined by a C…FGXG motif without stop codons. Unique combinations of V-J cassette pair and CDR3 amino acid sequence were defined as clonotypes. Filtering of reads was based on Hamming distance, with the threshold set by the sequence error rate of each sample in mapped regions. Using fastp at Q25 and MiXCR, TCRdb reprocessed the public reads and kept productive beta chains. Each CDR3 protein gets just one entry, which takes the most common genes and DNA from the rows behind it. TCRdb, rather than the study authors, made the V and J calls. In all, the sample holds some 130,000 distinct CDR3 sequences, and approximately 26% of those were seen once. The ten largest make up 27% of the sample.

The source material was glioma tissue, nonneoplastic brain tissue, or PBMCs (not recorded which). Recombination linked TRBV20-1 to TRBJ2-1; the D segment cannot be called with confidence. The receptor's source is a human donor with low-grade glioma or glioblastoma, undergoing nonglioma brain surgery, or in good health (not recorded which). The nucleotides are TGCAGTGCTATTTTCAGCGTCAATGAGCAGTTCTTC. This gives the protein CSAIFSVNEQFF.